What follows is one T cell receptor (beta chain) and its context. An end of the junction does not agree with germline; a read error may underlie this. The entry originates in a study of control samples from healthy donors and cancer patients. Sequenced by immunoSEQ multiplex PCR; TCRdb stores in-frame clones only, minus some. Here the sample spans roughly 160,000 clones, approximately 94% being singletons. The CDR3 has 15 amino acids. Per the germline V gene, CDR1 is MNHEY and CDR2 is SVGAGI. This rearrangement joins TRBV6-5 to TRBJ1-1; D is ambiguous. Sequenced sample: PBMCs. The TCR originated in a man aged 55 to 70 with colorectal cancer. The CDR3 region has the DNA TGTGCCAGCAGTGACTCAGAGAGGCCGCACACTGAAGCTTTCTTT. Its translation is CASSDSERPHTEAFF.